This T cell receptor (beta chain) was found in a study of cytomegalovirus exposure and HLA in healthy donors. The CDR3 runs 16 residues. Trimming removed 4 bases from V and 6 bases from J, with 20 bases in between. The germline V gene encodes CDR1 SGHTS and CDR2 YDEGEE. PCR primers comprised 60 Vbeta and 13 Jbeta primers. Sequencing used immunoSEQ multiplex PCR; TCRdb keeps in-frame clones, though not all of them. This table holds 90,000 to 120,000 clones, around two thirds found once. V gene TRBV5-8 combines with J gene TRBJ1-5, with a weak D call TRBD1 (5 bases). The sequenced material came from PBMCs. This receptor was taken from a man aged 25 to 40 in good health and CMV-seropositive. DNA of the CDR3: TGTGCCAGCAGCAGGGACCGGCGGGGGGTTGGTCAGCCCCAGCATTTT. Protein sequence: CASSRDRRGVGQPQHF. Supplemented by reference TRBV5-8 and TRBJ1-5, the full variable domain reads EAGVTQSPTHLIKTRGQQATLRCSPISGHTSVYWYQQALGLGLQFLLWYDEGEERNRGNFPPRFSGRQFPNYSSELNVNALELEDSALYLCASSRDRRGVGQPQHFGDGTRLSIL.